This entry lists 7 T cell receptor beta chains sequenced from one sample in a study of cytomegalovirus exposure and HLA in healthy donors. PCR used 60 Vbeta primers and 13 Jbeta primers. The table came from immunoSEQ multiplex PCR; TCRdb's copy has only in-frame clones and leaves some out. Seen here are around 170,000 clones, 75% to 90% observed once, and the top ten hold 2% to 3%. Sequenced material: PBMCs. The receptor set was obtained from a woman between 50 and 59 years old in good health and CMV-seropositive.

This clone was detected only a few times. The rearrangement uses TRBV28 and TRBJ1-2, with D uncertain. Germline CDR1 MDHEN, CDR2 SYDVKM. This CDR3 contains 15 residues. V was pared by 5 bases and J by 1 base, with 14 bases between. CDR3 region: CASSIDIRLNYGYTF. CDR3 sequence (DNA): TGTGCCAGCAGTATTGACATCCGTCTTAACTATGGCTACACCTTC.

The chain is built from TRBV19 and TRBJ1-5, with D possibly matching TRBD1 (6 bases). The V gene lost 5 bases and the J gene lost 0 bases, with 17 bases spanning the gap. CDR1 is LNHDA and CDR2 is SQIVND in the germline V gene (reference sequence). This CDR3 has 17 residues. CDR3 nucleotide sequence: TGTGCCAGTAGTCCGAGGACAGAGGCGTATAGCAATCAGCCCCAGCATTTT. Its translation is CASSPRTEAYSNQPQHF.

The genes are TRBV4-3 and TRBJ2-5; a weak D match, TRBD1 (6 bases). Trimming shortened V by 3 bases and J by 5 bases, and 19 bases separated the two germline ends. The CDR3 extends over 16 amino acids. Germline V gene sequence: CDR1 LGHNA, CDR2 YSLEER. CDR3 sequence reads: CASSQKLTGLGETQYF. CDR3 DNA sequence: TGCGCCAGCAGCCAGAAATTGACAGGTCTGGGGGAGACCCAGTACTTC.

This rearrangement joins TRBV15 to TRBJ2-2; TRBD1 might be the D (6 bases). V lost 5 bases and J 1 base, leaving 8 bases between the germline ends. The CDR3 runs 14 residues. CDR1 is LNHNV and CDR2 is YYDKDF in the germline V gene (reference sequence). CDR3 coding DNA: TGTGCCACCAGCTGGACAGTGAACACCGGGGAGCTGTTTTTT. Translation gives CATSWTVNTGELFF.

V and J are TRBV6-5 and TRBJ2-7, with no clear D. Germline V gene lookup returns CDR1 MNHEY and CDR2 SVGAGI. With 0 bases removed from V and 3 bases from J, the gap between germline ends came to 6 bases. The CDR3 sequence is 13 residues long. In DNA form, the CDR3 reads TGTGCCAGCAGTTACTCCGTAAACTACGAGCAGTACTTC. Its protein is CASSYSVNYEQYF.

In its sample, this clone was seen once. The rearrangement joins TRBV29-1 to TRBJ2-1; the match to TRBD1 covers 7 bases. With 6 bases clipped from V and 9 bases from J, the junction kept 11 bases outside the gene matches. In germline, CDR1 is SQVTM, CDR2 ANQGSEA. CDR3 size: 13 residues. CDR3 sequence: CSVERQGRGEQFF. Here the CDR3 DNA reads TGCAGCGTCGAAAGACAGGGCCGGGGTGAGCAGTTCTTC.

This clone came up a few times. One junction end does not reproduce the germline sequence, and a read error may be involved. The chain couples TRBV7-9 to TRBJ2-1; 7 bases match TRBD1. The CDR3 spans 12 residues. From germline, CDR1 is SEHNR and CDR2 FQNEAQ (reference sequence). The CDR3 nucleotides read TGTTCCAGCAGCTTAGATAAGGGGGCGCGGTTCTTC. This translates into CSSSLDKGARFF. Full variable domain (missing parts from reference TRBV7-9 and TRBJ2-1): DTGVSQNPRHKITKRGQNVTFRCDPISEHNRLYWYRQTLGQGPEFLTYFQNEAQLEKSRLLSDRFSAERPKGSFSTLEIQRTEQGDSAMYLCSSSLDKGARFFGPGTRLTVL.